One sample yielded the 15 T cell receptor beta chains listed below, sequenced in a study of T cell responses to AZD1222 COVID-19 vaccine. The assay was immunoSEQ multiplex PCR, and TCRdb's table has in-frame clones only and misses some. The sample carries fewer than 150,000 clones, approximately 93% recorded once. The sample in question was peripheral blood, obtained on day 0 of AZD1222 vaccination. Every receptor here comes from an adult in good health.

The V call is TRBV18, the J call TRBJ2-5, with D perhaps assigned TRBD1 or TRBD2 (5 bases each). This CDR3 spans 13 amino acids. Germline CDR1 is KGHSH and CDR2 is LQKENI. Trimming cost V 8 bases and J 2 bases, with 12 bases left between them. CDR3 in DNA: TGTGCCAGCGCCGGGACGGTGCAAGAGACCCAGTACTTC. Translated: CASAGTVQETQYF.

The V call is TRBV5-1, the J call TRBJ2-5; 11 positions match TRBD2. The CDR3 is 14 amino acids. The J segment lost 6 bases and the V segment lost 4 bases, leaving 5 bases of the junction unmatched. CDR1 is SGHRS, CDR2 YFSETQ, per germline. CDR3 nucleotides: TGCGCCAGCAGCGTGACTAGCGGGGAAAAGACCCAGTACTTC. Translation gives CASSVTSGEKTQYF.

The rearrangement joins TRBV10-3 to TRBJ1-1; 10 bases line up with TRBD1. CDR1 is ENHRY, CDR2 SYGVKD, per germline. The CDR3 loop spans 13 amino acids. With 6 bases clipped from V and 3 bases from J, the junction kept 1 base outside the gene matches. CDR3 sequence: CAIRDRGDTEAFF. The CDR3 DNA is TGTGCCATCAGGGACAGGGGGGACACTGAAGCTTTCTTT.

The chain carries TRBV2 and TRBJ1-3, with D perhaps matching TRBD1 (5 bases). The germline CDR1 and CDR2 sequences are SNHLY and FYNNEI. This CDR3 comprises 15 residues. V lost 1 base and J lost 1, with 8 bases in between. CDR3 sequence reads: CASSEGGRSGNTIYF. CDR3 DNA: TGTGCCAGCAGTGAAGGGGGCAGGTCTGGAAACACCATATATTTT. Complete variable domain (other parts from reference TRBV2 and TRBJ1-3): EPEVTQTPSHQVTQMGQEVILRCVPISNHLYFYWYRQILGQKVEFLVSFYNNEISEKSEIFDDQFSVERPDGSNFTLKIRSTKLEDSAMYFCASSEGGRSGNTIYFGEGSWLTVV.

The chain carries TRBV6-5 and TRBJ1-2; a weak D match, TRBD1 (6 bases). There are 15 residues in the CDR3. V lost 6 bases and J 8 bases, leaving 22 bases between the germline ends. CDR1 and CDR2 from the germline V gene are MNHEY and SVGAGI. CDR3 DNA sequence: TGTGCCAGCAGGACACCGGGACTCCTAGGGGGAGGCTACACCTTC. It encodes CASRTPGLLGGGYTF.

The chain uses TRBV7-9 and TRBJ1-2; a possible D gene is TRBD1 (6 bases). The V end was cut by 7 bases, the J end by 8 bases, with 23 bases between. The CDR3 is 15 residues long. CDR1 and CDR2 from the germline V gene are SEHNR and FQNEAQ (reference sequence). The DNA for the CDR3 is TGTGCCAGCACCCAAACCGGGACACCGGCGAGGGGCTACACCTTC. Its protein is CASTQTGTPARGYTF.

The rearrangement uses TRBV7-2 and TRBJ1-1; TRBD1 matches 7 bases. With 4 bases clipped from V and 8 bases from J, the junction kept 16 bases outside the gene matches. Germline loops: CDR1 SGHTA, CDR2 FQGNSA. The CDR3 extends over 16 amino acids. CDR3 DNA sequence: TGTGCCAGCAGCTCAAAGGGGCCTGGGACAGCAGCAGAAGCTTTCTTT. Amino acid sequence: CASSSKGPGTAAEAFF.

The gene calls are TRBV2 and TRBJ1-1; 7 bases match TRBD1. Trimming at V came to 5 bases and at J to 4 bases, leaving 7 bases not matched to a gene. This CDR3 contains 14 residues. The germline V gene has CDR1 SNHLY and CDR2 FYNNEI. The CDR3 is CASSPQGRGTEAFF. In nucleotides, the CDR3 is TGTGCCAGCAGTCCACAGGGGAGAGGCACTGAAGCTTTCTTT.

V gene TRBV12-3 or TRBV12-4 combines with J gene TRBJ2-1; D unresolved. V shed 0 bases and J shed 10 bases, with 7 bases lying between them. The CDR3 contains 12 residues. The CDR3 coding sequence is TGTGCCAGCAGTTTAGCGCTCAGAGAGCAGTTCTTC. Protein product: CASSLALREQFF.

The chain is built from TRBV5-5 and TRBJ2-7, with D possibly matching TRBD2 (6 bases). This CDR3 spans 17 amino acids. V was trimmed by 6 bases and J by 3 bases, leaving 25 bases between them. Germline CDR1 SGHKS, CDR2 YYEKEE (reference sequence). Here the CDR3 reads CASTRAGRKAYIYEQYF. For the CDR3, the DNA is TGTGCCAGCACCCGGGCGGGGAGAAAGGCGTACATCTACGAGCAGTACTTC.

The genes are TRBV13 and TRBJ1-2; 7 bases agree with TRBD1. The CDR3 has 13 amino acids. Germline trimming cut 5 bases from V and 7 bases from J; bases unmatched to any gene: 7. Germline-derived CDR1 and CDR2 are PRHDT and FYEKMQ (reference sequence). CDR3 sequence (DNA): TGTGCCAGCAGCACCTCAGGGGGTTTTGGCTACACCTTC. Translating it yields CASSTSGGFGYTF.

The chain links TRBV5-8 to TRBJ2-1, with 13 bases aligning to TRBD2. The germline CDR1 and CDR2 sequences are SGHTS and YDEGEE. V lost 4 bases, J lost 10 bases, and 23 bases stayed unmatched. This CDR3 has 20 amino acids. CDR3 protein: CASSPSATQTSGGAEGEQFF. The DNA of the CDR3 is TGTGCCAGCAGCCCGTCTGCGACACAAACTAGCGGGGGGGCGGAAGGGGAGCAGTTCTTC.

Here the CDR3 reads CASSLGGSNQPQHF. DNA of the CDR3: TGTGCCAGCAGCTTAGGGGGGAGCAATCAGCCCCAGCATTTT. This chain links TRBV13 with TRBJ1-5; D unresolved. Germline V CDR1 and CDR2: PRHDT, FYEKMQ (reference sequence). The CDR3 has 14 amino acids. Trimming took off 0 bases at V and 1 base at J, with 4 bases between the two ends.

The rearrangement links TRBV7-2 to TRBJ1-2; TRBD1 is a possible D gene (6 bases). Germline V gives CDR1 SGHTA, CDR2 FQGNSA. V shed 7 bases and J shed 0 bases, with 18 bases lying between them. The CDR3 contains 16 residues. In nucleotides, the CDR3 is TGTGCCAGCACCTTGGCTGGACAGCCAACTAACTATGGCTACACCTTC. This sequence encodes CASTLAGQPTNYGYTF.

This CDR3 reads CASSLALTGVGYTF. The DNA for the CDR3 is TGTGCCAGCAGTCTCGCCCTAACAGGGGTTGGCTACACCTTC. V usage is TRBV11-2 and J usage is TRBJ1-2, with 7 bases lining up with TRBD1. The trim removed 6 bases at V and 7 bases at J, leaving 11 bases unmatched. Per the germline V gene, CDR1 is SGHAT and CDR2 is FQNNGV. The CDR3 length is 14 residues.